Below, 9 T cell receptor beta chains from the same sample are listed, as sequenced in a study of shared clonotypes between healthy human individuals. TCRdb's copy holds only in-frame clones and misses some; the assay was immunoSEQ multiplex PCR. The sample shows roughly 700,000 clones, 74% of them seen only once. The material sequenced was memory CD4+ T cells sorted from blood. Specified subset: CD45RA-negative fraction. The source of these receptors is a woman aged 30 to 39 in good health.

This clone showed up just once. This rearrangement joins TRBV6-6 to TRBJ1-5; D is uncertain. The CDR3 covers 15 residues. The ends were cut back, 2 bases at V and 2 bases at J, with 10 bases in the middle. Germline lookup yields CDR1 MNHNY and CDR2 SVGAGI (reference sequence). The CDR3 DNA follows: TGTGCCAGCAGTTACAGGTCTACGGGCAATCAGCCCCAGCATTTT. Translation: CASSYRSTGNQPQHF.

The genes are TRBV15 and TRBJ1-3; D is undetermined. The V gene lost 0 bases and the J gene lost 3 bases, with 9 bases spanning the gap. The CDR3 runs to 15 residues. The germline gives CDR1 LNHNV, CDR2 YYDKDF (reference sequence). The CDR3 DNA reads TGTGCCACCAGCAGAGAAATGGCAGTTGGAAACACCATATATTTT. It specifies CATSREMAVGNTIYF.

V and J are TRBV25-1 and TRBJ2-7; 8 nucleotides align to TRBD2. Losses at the gene ends were 2 bases for V and 3 bases for J; bases not matched to a gene: 0. The CDR3 length is 13 residues. Germline CDR1 MGHDK, CDR2 SYGVNS. CDR3 in amino acids: CASSEAGGYEQYF. The CDR3, as DNA: TGTGCCAGCAGTGAAGCGGGGGGCTACGAGCAGTACTTC.

This clone showed up many times. The rearrangement links TRBV6-4 to TRBJ2-3, with D perhaps matching TRBD1 or TRBD2 (5 bases each). Germline CDR1 reads MRHNA; CDR2 reads SNTAGT. V was clipped by 3 bases and J by 2 bases, with 9 bases between them. The length of the CDR3 is 14 residues. This CDR3 is CASSEGPLTDTQYF. The CDR3 DNA sequence: TGTGCCAGCAGTGAGGGACCGCTCACAGATACGCAGTATTTT.

This rearrangement joins TRBV28 to TRBJ1-1, with 8 positions matching TRBD1. The CDR3 contains 15 residues. The J segment lost 13 bases and the V segment lost 2 bases, leaving 15 bases of the junction unmatched. Germline V CDR1 and CDR2: MDHEN, SYDVKM. The CDR3: CASSLMLGMGQVFFF. In DNA form, the CDR3 reads TGTGCCAGCAGTTTAATGCTGGGGATGGGACAGGTTTTTTTCTTT.

This clone was recorded once. The chain links TRBV5-1 to TRBJ2-2; D may be TRBD1 or TRBD2 (5 bases each). Trimming removed 0 bases from V and 5 bases from J, with 11 bases in between. The CDR3 consists of 15 residues. CDR1 and CDR2 (germline): SGHRS, YFSETQ. Here the CDR3 DNA reads TGCGCCAGCAGCTTGGACGGGGACGCGACCGGGGAGCTGTTTTTT. Translated: CASSLDGDATGELFF.

This clone was detected only a few times. The same CDR3 arises from other DNA sequences in this sample as well. This chain connects TRBV6-1 to TRBJ1-5, with D possibly matching TRBD1 (5 bases). This CDR3 is built from 14 residues. CDR1 and CDR2 (germline): MNHNS, SASEGT. V shed 1 base and J shed 4 bases, with 8 bases lying between them. Here the CDR3 DNA reads TGTGCCAGCAGTGAAGGTAGGGGAAATCAGCCCCAGCATTTT. It codes for CASSEGRGNQPQHF.

This clone has at least ten counts. This sequence joins TRBV6-5 and TRBJ2-5; no reliable D call. V gave up 4 bases and J gave up 4 bases, with 4 bases separating them. Germline lookup yields CDR1 MNHEY and CDR2 SVGAGI. This CDR3 is 11 amino acids long. The CDR3 loop reads CASSSSETQYF. The CDR3 bases are TGTGCCAGCAGTTCATCAGAGACCCAGTACTTC.

V usage is TRBV7-2 and J usage is TRBJ1-1; TRBD1 might be the D (5 bases). The CDR3 extends over 14 amino acids. CDR1 SGHTA and CDR2 FQGNSA come from the germline V gene. V lost 5 bases and J 5 bases, leaving 15 bases between the germline ends. Written as DNA, the CDR3 is TGTGCCAGCAGCAGGATACAAGGGGTTACTGAAGCTTTCTTT. It encodes CASSRIQGVTEAFF.